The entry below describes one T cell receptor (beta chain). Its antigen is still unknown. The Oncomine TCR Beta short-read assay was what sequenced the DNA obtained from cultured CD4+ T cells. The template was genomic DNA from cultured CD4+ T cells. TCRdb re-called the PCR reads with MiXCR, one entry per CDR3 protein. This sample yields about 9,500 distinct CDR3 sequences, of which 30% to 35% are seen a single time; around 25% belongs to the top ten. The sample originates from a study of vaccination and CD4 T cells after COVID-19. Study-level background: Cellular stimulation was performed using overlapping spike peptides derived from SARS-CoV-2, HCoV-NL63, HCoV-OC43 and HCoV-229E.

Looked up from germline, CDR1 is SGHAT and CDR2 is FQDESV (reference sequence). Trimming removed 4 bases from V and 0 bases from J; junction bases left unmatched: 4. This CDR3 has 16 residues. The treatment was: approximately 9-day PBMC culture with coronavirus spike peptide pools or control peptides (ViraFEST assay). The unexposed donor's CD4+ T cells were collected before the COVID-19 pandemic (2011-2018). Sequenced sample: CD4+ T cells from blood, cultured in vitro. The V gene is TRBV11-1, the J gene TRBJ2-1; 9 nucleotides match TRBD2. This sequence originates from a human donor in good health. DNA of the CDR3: TGTGCCAGCAGCTCCCTAGCGGGAACCTCCTACAATGAGCAGTTCTTC. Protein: CASSSLAGTSYNEQFF.